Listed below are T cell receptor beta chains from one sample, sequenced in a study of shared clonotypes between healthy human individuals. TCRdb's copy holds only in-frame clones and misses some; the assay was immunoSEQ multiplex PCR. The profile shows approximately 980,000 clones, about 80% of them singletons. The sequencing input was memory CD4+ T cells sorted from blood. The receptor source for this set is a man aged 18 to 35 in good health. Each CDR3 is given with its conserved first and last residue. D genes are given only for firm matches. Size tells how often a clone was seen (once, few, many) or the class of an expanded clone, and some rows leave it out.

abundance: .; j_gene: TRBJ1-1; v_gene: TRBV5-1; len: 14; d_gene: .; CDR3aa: CASSSGESDTEAFF; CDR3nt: TGCGCCAGCAGCTCAGGGGAATCGGACACTGAAGCTTTCTTT
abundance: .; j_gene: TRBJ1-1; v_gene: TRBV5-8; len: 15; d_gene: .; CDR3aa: CASSLRRVLNTEAFF; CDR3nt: TGTGCCAGCAGCTTGAGGAGGGTTCTGAACACTGAAGCTTTCTTT
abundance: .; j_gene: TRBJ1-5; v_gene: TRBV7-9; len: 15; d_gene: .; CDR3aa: CASSSPDNSNQPQHF; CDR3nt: TGTGCCAGCAGCTCCCCGGACAACAGCAATCAGCCCCAGCATTTT
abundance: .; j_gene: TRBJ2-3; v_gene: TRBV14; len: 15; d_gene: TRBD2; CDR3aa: CASSLQRGGADTQYF; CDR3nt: TGTGCCAGCAGCCTTCAGCGGGGGGGTGCCGATACGCAGTATTTT
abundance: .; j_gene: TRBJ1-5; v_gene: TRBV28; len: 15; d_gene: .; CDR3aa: CASSLWGTYNQPQHF; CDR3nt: TGTGCCAGCAGTTTATGGGGGACGTACAATCAGCCCCAGCATTTT
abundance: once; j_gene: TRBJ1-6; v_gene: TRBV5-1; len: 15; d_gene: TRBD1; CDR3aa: CASKGSGDRGSPLHF; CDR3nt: TGCGCCAGCAAAGGTAGCGGAGACAGGGGTTCACCCCTCCACTTT
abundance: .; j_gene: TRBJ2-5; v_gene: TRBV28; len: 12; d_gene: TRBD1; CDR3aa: CASSPTTGAQYF; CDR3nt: TGTGCCAGCAGCCCCACCACAGGGGCCCAGTACTTC
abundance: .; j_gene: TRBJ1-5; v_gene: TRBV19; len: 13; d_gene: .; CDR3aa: CASSETAGMPQHF; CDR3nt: TGTGCCAGTAGTGAGACAGCGGGAATGCCCCAGCATTTT
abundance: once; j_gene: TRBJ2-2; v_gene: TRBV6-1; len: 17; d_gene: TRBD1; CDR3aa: CASSGGSGQGFTGELFF; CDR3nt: TGTGCCAGCAGTGGAGGGTCGGGACAGGGGTTCACCGGGGAGCTGTTTTTT
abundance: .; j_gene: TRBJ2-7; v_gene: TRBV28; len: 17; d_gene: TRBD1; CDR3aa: CASSMWGGDSVSYEQYF; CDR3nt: TGTGCCAGCAGTATGTGGGGTGGGGACAGTGTCTCCTACGAGCAGTACTTC
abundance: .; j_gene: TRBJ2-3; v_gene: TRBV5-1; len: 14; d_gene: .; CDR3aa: CASSLGDFTDTQYF; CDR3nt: TGCGCCAGCAGCTTGGGTGATTTCACAGATACGCAGTATTTT
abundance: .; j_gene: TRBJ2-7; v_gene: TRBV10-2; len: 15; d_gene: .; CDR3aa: CASSDIGGPAYEQYF; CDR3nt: TGCGCCAGCAGCGACATAGGGGGGCCTGCCTACGAGCAGTACTTC
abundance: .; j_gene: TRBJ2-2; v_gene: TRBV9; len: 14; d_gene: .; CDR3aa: CASSVDGGAGELFF; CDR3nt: TGTGCCAGCAGCGTAGATGGGGGAGCCGGGGAGCTGTTTTTT
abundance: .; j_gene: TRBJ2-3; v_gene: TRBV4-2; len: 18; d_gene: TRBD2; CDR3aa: CASSQGGAVAGTPDTQYF; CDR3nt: TGTGCCAGCAGCCAAGGGGGCGCGGTAGCGGGAACTCCGGATACGCAGTATTTT
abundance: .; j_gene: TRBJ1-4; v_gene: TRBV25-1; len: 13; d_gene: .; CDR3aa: CASRRGANEKLFF; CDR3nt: TGTGCCAGCAGACGGGGGGCCAATGAAAAACTGTTTTTT
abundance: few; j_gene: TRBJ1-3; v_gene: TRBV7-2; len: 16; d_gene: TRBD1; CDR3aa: CASSLVGQSSGNTIYF; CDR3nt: TGTGCCAGCAGCTTAGTGGGACAGAGCTCTGGAAACACCATATATTTT
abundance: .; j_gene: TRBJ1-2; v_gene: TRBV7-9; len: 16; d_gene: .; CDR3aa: CASSPGGLGRNYGYTF; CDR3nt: TGTGCCAGCAGCCCCGGGGGATTAGGACGGAACTATGGCTACACCTTC
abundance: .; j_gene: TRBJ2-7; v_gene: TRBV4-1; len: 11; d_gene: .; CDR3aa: CASSPGYEQYF; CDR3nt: TGCGCCAGCAGCCCCGGCTACGAGCAGTACTTC
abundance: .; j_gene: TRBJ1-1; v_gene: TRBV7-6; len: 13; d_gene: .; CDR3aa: CASSPHYEGEAFF; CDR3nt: TGTGCCAGCAGCCCCCACTACGAGGGGGAAGCTTTCTTT
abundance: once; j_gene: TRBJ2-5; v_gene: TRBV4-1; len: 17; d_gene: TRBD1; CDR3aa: CASSQAPTPGQQETQYF; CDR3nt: TGCGCCAGCAGCCAAGCGCCAACTCCGGGACAGCAAGAGACCCAGTACTTC
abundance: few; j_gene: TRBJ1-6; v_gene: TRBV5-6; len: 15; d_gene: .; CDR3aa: CASSLVGRSNSPLHF; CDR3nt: TGTGCCAGCAGCTTGGTGGGTAGGAGTAATTCACCCCTCCACTTT
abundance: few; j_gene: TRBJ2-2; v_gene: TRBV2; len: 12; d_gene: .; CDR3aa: CASTSNTGELFF; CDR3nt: TGTGCCAGCACTTCGAACACCGGGGAGCTGTTTTTT